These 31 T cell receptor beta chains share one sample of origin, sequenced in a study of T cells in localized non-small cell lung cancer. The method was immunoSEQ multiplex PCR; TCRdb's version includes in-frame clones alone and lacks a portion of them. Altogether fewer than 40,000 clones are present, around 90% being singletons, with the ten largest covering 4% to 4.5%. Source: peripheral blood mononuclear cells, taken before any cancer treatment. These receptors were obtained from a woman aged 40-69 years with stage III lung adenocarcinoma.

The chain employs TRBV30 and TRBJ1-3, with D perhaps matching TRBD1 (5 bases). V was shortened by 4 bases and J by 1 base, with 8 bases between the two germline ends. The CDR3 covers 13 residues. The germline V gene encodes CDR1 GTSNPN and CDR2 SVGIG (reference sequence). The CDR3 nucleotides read TGTGCCTGGACCCAGGGTTCTGGAAACACCATATATTTT. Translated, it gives CAWTQGSGNTIYF.

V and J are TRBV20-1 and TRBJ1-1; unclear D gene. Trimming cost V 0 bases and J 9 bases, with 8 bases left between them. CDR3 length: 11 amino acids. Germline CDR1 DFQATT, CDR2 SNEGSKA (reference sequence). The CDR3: CSAREAAQAFF. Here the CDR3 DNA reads TGCAGTGCTAGAGAGGCAGCCCAAGCTTTCTTT.

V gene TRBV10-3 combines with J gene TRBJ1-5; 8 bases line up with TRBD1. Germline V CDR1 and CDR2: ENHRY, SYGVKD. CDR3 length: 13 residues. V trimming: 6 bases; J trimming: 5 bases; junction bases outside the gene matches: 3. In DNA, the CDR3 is TGTGCCATCAGCAGGGGGCAGGATCAGCCCCAGCATTTT. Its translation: CAISRGQDQPQHF.

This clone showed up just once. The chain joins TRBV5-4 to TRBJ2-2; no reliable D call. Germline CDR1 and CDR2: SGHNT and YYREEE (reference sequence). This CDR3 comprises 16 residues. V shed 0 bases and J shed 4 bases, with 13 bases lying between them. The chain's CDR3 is CASSLAERLSTGELFF. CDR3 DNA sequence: TGTGCCAGCAGCTTGGCCGAGAGGTTGAGCACCGGGGAGCTGTTTTTT.

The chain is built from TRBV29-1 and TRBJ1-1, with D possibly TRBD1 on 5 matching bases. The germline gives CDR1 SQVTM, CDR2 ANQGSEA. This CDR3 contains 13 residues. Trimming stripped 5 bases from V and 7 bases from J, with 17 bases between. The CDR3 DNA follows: TGCAGCGTTTATACAGGTACAGGACGTGAAGCTTTCTTT. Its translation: CSVYTGTGREAFF.

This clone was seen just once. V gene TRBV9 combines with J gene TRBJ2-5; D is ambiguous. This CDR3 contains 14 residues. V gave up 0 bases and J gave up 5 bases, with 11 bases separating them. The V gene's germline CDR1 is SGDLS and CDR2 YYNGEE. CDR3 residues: CASSVGNPGETQYF. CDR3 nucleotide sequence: TGTGCCAGCAGCGTAGGCAACCCCGGGGAGACCCAGTACTTC.

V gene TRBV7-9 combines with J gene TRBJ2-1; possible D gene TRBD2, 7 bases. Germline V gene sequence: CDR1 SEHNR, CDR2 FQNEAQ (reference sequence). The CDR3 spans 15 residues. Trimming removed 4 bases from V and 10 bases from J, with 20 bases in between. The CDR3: CASSSGGLGGDEQFF. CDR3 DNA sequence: TGTGCCAGCAGCTCCGGGGGGCTGGGAGGAGACGAGCAGTTCTTC.

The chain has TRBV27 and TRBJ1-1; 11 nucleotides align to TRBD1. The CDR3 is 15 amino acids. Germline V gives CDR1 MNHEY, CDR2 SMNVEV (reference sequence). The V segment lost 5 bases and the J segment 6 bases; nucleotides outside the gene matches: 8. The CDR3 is CASSPWTGGVPEAFF. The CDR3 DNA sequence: TGTGCCAGCAGTCCCTGGACAGGGGGCGTCCCTGAAGCTTTCTTT.

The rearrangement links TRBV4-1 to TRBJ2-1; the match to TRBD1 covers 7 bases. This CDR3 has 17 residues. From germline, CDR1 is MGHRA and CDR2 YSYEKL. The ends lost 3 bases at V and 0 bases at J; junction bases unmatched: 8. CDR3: CASSQAKGATSYNEQFF. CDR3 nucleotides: TGCGCCAGCAGCCAGGCAAAGGGGGCAACCTCCTACAATGAGCAGTTCTTC.

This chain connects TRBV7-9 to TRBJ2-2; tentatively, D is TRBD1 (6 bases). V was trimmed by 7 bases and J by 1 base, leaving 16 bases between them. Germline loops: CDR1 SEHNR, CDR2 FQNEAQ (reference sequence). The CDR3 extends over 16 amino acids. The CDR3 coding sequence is TGTGCCAGCACCCTCTTAAGGGGGAGGAACACCGGGGAGCTGTTTTTT. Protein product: CASTLLRGRNTGELFF.

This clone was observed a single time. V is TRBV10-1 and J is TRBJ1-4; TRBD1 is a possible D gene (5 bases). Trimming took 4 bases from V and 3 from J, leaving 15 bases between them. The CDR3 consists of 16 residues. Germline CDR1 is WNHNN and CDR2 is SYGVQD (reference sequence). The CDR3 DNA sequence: TGCGCCAGCAGTGGAGGCAGGGTGAGGGCTAATGAAAAACTGTTTTTT. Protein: CASSGGRVRANEKLFF.

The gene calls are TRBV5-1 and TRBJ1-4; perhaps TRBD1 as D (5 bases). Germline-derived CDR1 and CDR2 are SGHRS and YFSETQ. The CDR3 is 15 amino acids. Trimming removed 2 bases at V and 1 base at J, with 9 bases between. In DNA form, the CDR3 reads TGCGCCAGCAGCTTCAGTGGGGGAACTAATGAAAAACTGTTTTTT. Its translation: CASSFSGGTNEKLFF.

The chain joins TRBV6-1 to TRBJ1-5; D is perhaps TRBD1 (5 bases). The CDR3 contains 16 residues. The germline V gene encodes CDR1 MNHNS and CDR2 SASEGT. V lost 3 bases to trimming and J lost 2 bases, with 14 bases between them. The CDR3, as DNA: TGTGCCAGCAGTGAGAATGGGGGGGATGGCAATCAGCCCCAGCATTTT. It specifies CASSENGGDGNQPQHF.

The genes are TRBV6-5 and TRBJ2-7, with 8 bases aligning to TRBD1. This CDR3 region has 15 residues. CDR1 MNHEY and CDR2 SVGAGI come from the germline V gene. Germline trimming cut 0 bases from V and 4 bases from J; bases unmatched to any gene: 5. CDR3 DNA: TGTGCCAGCAGTTACTCAGGCAGGGGGCTATACGAGCAGTACTTC. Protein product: CASSYSGRGLYEQYF.

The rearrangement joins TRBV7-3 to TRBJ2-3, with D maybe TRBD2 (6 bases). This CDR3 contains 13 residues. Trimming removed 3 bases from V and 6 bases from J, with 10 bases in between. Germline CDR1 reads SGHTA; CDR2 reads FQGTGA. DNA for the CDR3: TGTGCCAGCAGCTTGGGGGGAATGGATACGCAGTATTTT. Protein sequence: CASSLGGMDTQYF.

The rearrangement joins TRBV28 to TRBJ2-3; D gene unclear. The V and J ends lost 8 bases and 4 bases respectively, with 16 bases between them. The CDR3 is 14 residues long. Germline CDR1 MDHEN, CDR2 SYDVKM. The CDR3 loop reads CASSRAGESDTQYF. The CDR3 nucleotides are TGTGCCAGCTCCCGCGCAGGAGAATCAGATACGCAGTATTTT.

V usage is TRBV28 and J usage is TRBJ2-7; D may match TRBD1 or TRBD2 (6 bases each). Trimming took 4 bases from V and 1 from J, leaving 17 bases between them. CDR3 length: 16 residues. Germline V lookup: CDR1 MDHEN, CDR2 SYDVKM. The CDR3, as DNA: TGTGCCAGCAGTTCTCCGAGGACAGCGGGTTCCTACGAGCAGTACTTC. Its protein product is CASSSPRTAGSYEQYF.

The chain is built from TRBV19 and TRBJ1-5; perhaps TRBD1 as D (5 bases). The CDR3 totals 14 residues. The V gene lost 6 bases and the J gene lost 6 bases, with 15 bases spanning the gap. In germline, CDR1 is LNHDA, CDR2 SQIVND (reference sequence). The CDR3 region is CASSGQSSSQPQHF. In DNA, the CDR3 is TGTGCCAGTAGCGGACAATCTTCGTCTCAGCCCCAGCATTTT.

The CDR3 loop is CASSQVVGLQETQYF. The CDR3 nucleotides are TGCGCCAGCAGCCAAGTTGTAGGACTACAAGAGACCCAGTACTTC. The chain recombines TRBV4-3 with TRBJ2-5; possibly TRBD2 for D (6 bases). V lost 1 base, J lost 2 bases, and 11 bases lay in between. CDR3 length: 15 residues. Germline V gene data show CDR1 as LGHNA and CDR2 as YSLEER.

The CDR3 DNA reads TGTGCCAGCAGCCCCGGGACAGTTAACTATGGCTACACCTTC. The encoded protein is CASSPGTVNYGYTF. The chain has TRBV7-2 and TRBJ1-2; TRBD1 agrees at 7 bases. Trimming took 5 bases from V and 1 from J; bases not matched to a gene: 4. The CDR3 loop spans 14 amino acids. CDR1 and CDR2 from the germline V gene are SGHTA and FQGNSA. The full variable domain, in which reference TRBV7-2 and TRBJ1-2 provide the parts outside the CDR3, is GAGVSQSPSNKVTEKGKDVELRCDPISGHTALYWYRQSLGQGLEFLIYFQGNSAPDKSGLPSDRFSAERTGGSVSTLTIQRTQQEDSAVYLCASSPGTVNYGYTFGSGTRLTVV.

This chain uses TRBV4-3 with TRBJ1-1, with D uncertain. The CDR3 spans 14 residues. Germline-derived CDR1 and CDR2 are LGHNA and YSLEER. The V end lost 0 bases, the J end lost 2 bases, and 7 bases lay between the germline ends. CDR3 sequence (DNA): TGCGCCAGCAGCCAAGAGGTCCATAACACTGAAGCTTTCTTT. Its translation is CASSQEVHNTEAFF.

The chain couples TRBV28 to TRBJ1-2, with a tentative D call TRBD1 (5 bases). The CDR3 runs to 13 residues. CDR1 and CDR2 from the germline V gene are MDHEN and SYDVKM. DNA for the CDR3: TGTGCGTCGGCAGGGACGACTAACTATGGCTACACCTTC. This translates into CASAGTTNYGYTF.

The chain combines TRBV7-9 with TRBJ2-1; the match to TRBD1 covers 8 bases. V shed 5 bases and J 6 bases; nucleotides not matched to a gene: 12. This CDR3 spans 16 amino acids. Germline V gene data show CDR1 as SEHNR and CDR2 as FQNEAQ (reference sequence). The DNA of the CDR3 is TGTGCCAGCAGCCCCCCGGACAGGGCTAGAGGCAATGAGCAGTTCTTC. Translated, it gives CASSPPDRARGNEQFF.

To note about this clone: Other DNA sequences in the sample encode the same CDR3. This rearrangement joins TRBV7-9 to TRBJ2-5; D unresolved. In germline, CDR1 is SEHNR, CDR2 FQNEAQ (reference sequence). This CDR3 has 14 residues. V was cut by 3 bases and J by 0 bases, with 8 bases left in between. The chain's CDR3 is CASSFLQDQETQYF. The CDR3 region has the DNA TGTGCCAGCAGCTTCCTTCAGGACCAAGAGACCCAGTACTTC.

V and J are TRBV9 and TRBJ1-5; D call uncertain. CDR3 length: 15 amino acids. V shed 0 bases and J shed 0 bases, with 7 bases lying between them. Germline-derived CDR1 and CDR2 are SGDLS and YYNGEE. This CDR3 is CASSVGYGSNQPQHF. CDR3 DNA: TGTGCCAGCAGCGTAGGGTACGGTAGCAATCAGCCCCAGCATTTT.

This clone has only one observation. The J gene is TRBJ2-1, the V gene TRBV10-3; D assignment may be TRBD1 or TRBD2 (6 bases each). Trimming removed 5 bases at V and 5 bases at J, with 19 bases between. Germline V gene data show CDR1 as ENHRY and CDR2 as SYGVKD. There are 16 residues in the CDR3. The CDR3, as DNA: TGTGCCATCAGTCGGAGGGGGGACCCCTATAACAATGAGCAGTTCTTC. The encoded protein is CAISRRGDPYNNEQFF.

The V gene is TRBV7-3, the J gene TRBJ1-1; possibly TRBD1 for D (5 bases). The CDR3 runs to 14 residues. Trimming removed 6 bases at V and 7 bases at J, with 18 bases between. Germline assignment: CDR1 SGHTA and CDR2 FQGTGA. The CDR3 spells CASRRGVLEGEAFF. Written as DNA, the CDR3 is TGTGCCAGCAGAAGAGGGGTGTTAGAAGGTGAAGCTTTCTTT.

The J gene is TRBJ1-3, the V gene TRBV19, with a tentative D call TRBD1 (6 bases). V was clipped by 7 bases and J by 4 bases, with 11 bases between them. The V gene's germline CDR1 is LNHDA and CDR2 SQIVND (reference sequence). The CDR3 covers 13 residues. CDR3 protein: CASNPGAGNTIYF. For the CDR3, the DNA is TGTGCCAGTAATCCAGGGGCCGGAAACACCATATATTTT.

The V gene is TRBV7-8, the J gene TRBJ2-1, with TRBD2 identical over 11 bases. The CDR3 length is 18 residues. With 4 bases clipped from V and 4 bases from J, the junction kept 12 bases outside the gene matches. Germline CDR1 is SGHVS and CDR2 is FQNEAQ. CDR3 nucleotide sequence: TGTGCCAGCAGCTCGAGAACTCCGGGACTAGCGGATTACAATGAGCAGTTCTTC. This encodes CASSSRTPGLADYNEQFF.

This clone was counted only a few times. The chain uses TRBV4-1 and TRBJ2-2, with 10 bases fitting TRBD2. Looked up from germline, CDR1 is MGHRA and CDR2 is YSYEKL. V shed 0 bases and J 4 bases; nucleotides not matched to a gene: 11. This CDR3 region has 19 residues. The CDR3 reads CASSQDLFGLAATTGELFF. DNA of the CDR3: TGCGCCAGCAGCCAAGACCTTTTCGGACTAGCGGCAACCACCGGGGAGCTGTTTTTT.

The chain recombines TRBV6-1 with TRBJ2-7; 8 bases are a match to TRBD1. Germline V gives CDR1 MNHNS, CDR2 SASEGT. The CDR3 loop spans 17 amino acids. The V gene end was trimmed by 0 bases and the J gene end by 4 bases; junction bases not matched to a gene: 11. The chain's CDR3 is CASSEALRGRGPYEQYF. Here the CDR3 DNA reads TGTGCCAGCAGTGAAGCGCTTCGAGGCAGGGGGCCATACGAGCAGTACTTC.